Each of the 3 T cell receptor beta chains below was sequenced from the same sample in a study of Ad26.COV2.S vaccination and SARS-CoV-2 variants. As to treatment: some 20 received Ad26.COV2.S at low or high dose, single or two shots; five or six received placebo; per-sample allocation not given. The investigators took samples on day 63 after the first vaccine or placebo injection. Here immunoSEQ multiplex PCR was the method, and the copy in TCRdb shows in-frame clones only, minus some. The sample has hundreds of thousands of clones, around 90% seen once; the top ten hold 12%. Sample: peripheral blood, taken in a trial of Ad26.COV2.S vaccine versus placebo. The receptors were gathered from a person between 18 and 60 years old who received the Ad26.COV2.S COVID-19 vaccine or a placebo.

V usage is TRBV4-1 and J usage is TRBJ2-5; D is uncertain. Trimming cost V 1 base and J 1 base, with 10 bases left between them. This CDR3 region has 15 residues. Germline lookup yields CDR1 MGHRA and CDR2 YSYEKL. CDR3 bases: TGCGCCAGCAGCCAAGGTGCGGCAGCCCAAGAGACCCAGTACTTC. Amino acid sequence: CASSQGAAAQETQYF.

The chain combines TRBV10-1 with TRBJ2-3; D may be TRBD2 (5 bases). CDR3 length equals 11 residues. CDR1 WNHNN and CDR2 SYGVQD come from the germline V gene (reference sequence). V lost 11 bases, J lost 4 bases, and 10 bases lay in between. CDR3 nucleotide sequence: TGCGCCTCTAACGGGGCAGATACGCAGTATTTT. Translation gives CASNGADTQYF.

The CDR3 coding sequence is TGTGCCAGCAGTTTAACGAGGTTTTCGGCCGGGGAGCTGTTTTTT. As protein: CASSLTRFSAGELFF. The chain combines TRBV11-1 with TRBJ2-2, with no clear D. Trimming pared 6 bases from V and 6 bases from J, leaving 17 bases between. The CDR3 totals 15 residues. Germline V gives CDR1 SGHAT, CDR2 FQDESV (reference sequence).